The source of this TCR beta chain is a study of blood T cell repertoires in COVID-19. Trimming shortened V by 2 bases and J by 5 bases, and 15 bases separated the two germline ends. The germline V gene has CDR1 KGHSH and CDR2 LQKENI. This CDR3 has 15 amino acids. Clones were read by immunoSEQ multiplex PCR, and TCRdb kept only the in-frame ones, dropping some. The sample lists approximately 330,000 clones; roughly 90% were seen once. The clonotype comes from a man aged 25-40 years with COVID-19, enrolled during active disease. The sequenced sample consisted of peripheral blood. The V call is TRBV18, the J call TRBJ1-1; D possibly corresponds to TRBD1 (5 bases). CDR3 sequence reads: CASSPAGGGWTEAFF. CDR3 nucleotide sequence: TGTGCCAGCTCACCAGCGGGGGGAGGGTGGACTGAAGCTTTCTTT. Using reference TRBV18 and TRBJ1-1 for the parts outside the CDR3, the full variable domain is NAGVMQNPRHLVRRRGQEARLRCSPMKGHSHVYWYRQLPEEGLKFMVYLQKENIIDESGMPKERFSAEFPKEGPSILRIQQVVRGDSAAYFCASSPAGGGWTEAFFGQGTRLTVV.